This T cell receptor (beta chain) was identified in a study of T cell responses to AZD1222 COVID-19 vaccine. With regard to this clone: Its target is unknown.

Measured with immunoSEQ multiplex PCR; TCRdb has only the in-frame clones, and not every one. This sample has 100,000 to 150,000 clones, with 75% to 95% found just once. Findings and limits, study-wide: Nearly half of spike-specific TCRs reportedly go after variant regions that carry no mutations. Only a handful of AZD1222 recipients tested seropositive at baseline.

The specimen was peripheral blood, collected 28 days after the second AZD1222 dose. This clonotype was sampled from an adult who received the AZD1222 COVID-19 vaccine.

The CDR3 nucleotides are TGTGCCACCAGTGATTGGGGACGGCACTATGGCTACACCTTC. Its translation is CATSDWGRHYGYTF. The chain carries TRBV24-1 and TRBJ1-2, with a possible D match to TRBD1 (5 bases). CDR1 and CDR2 (germline): KGHDR, SFDVKD. CDR3 size: 14 residues. V lost 2 bases, J lost 3 bases, and 9 bases lay in between.